There are a few counts of the clone carrying this TCR beta chain. As yet, its antigen is unknown. These data are taken from a study of beta chain features in type 1 diabetes. For the study at large: Examination spanned some 100 million sorted cells from all samples. Notes on the study in general: Cells expressing TCR highly could be over-represented by cDNA sequencing.

Looked up from germline, CDR1 is LNHNV and CDR2 is YYDKDF (reference sequence). The CDR3 consists of 14 residues. With 8 bases removed from V and 6 bases from J, the gap between germline ends came to 16 bases. Isolated RNA was reverse transcribed in full, so expressed TCRB transcripts were sequenced. Data came from immunoSEQ multiplex PCR; TCRdb stores just in-frame clones and leaves some out. The sample shows 350,000 to 450,000 clones, more than 13% of them seen only once. What was sequenced was naive CD4+ T cells from blood. The sequence derives from a woman between 18 and 30 years old in good health. The V gene is TRBV15, the J gene TRBJ2-2, with D perhaps TRBD2 (6 bases). The CDR3 loop is CATELRRAAGELFF. Written as DNA, the CDR3 is TGTGCCACCGAGCTGCGGAGGGCGGCCGGGGAGCTGTTTTTT.